The TCR beta chain under discussion was sequenced for a study of T cells in Graves' hyperthyroidism and ophthalmopathy. Hyperthyroidism of Graves' type that showed no ophthalmopathy progression within 18 months was stable. Turning to this clonotype: Antigen unknown.

The CDR3 regions of TCR beta were amplified from RNA transcripts. HTBI primers were employed in a first-round RT-PCR of the TCR CDR3. TCRdb ran MiXCR on the multiplex PCR reads and lists one entry per CDR3 protein. The profile shows around 540,000 distinct CDR3 sequences, about 43% of them singletons. The CDR3 is 12 amino acids. The germline V gene has CDR1 ENHRY and CDR2 SYGVKD. V gave up 3 bases and J gave up 8 bases, with 10 bases separating them. The study, taken as a whole, reports: In the analysis, a 13 V-J model separated ophthalmopathy from stable hyperthyroidism.

The rearrangement links TRBV10-3 to TRBJ1-1; the D gene is possibly TRBD1 (5 bases). This TCR derives from a woman under 30 with Graves' hyperthyroidism. Sequencing was performed on peripheral blood or thyroid tissue (not recorded which). The CDR3 loop reads CAISDLGAEAFF. The CDR3 nucleotides read TGTGCCATCAGTGATCTCGGGGCAGAAGCTTTCTTT.